The clone carrying this T cell receptor (beta chain) was seen a handful of times. These data come from a study of human T cells and chemical hapten exposure. Looking at the study overall: Epicutaneous patch tests delivered 0.01% DPC to the upper back, with evaluation at 6 days. Patients, mostly women, had alopecia areata, alopecia totalis or alopecia universalis.

Stated time point: pre-sensitization, week 0. Treatment: therapeutic diphenylcyclopropenone sensitization with weekly scalp DPC. Trimming removed 6 bases at V and 4 bases at J, with 12 bases between. This CDR3 region has 13 residues. Germline lookup yields CDR1 MNHEY and CDR2 SVGEGT. Unique molecular identifiers were attached to individual cDNA molecules within the library. TCRdb reanalysed the RACE reads using MiXCR and keeps one entry per CDR3 protein. The table has 89,000 or so distinct CDR3 sequences, about 9% seen once. The source was whole blood, collected in connection with sensitization to the hapten diphenylcyclopropenone (DPC). The chain has TRBV6-2 or TRBV6-3 and TRBJ1-1, with D unresolved. The TCR comes from a man in his forties with alopecia areata. Some clones in this sample may be carry-over from other donors' samples. In nucleotides, the CDR3 is TGTGCCAGCAGGGTCCGGGTCTCCACTGAAGCTTTCTTT. Amino acids: CASRVRVSTEAFF.